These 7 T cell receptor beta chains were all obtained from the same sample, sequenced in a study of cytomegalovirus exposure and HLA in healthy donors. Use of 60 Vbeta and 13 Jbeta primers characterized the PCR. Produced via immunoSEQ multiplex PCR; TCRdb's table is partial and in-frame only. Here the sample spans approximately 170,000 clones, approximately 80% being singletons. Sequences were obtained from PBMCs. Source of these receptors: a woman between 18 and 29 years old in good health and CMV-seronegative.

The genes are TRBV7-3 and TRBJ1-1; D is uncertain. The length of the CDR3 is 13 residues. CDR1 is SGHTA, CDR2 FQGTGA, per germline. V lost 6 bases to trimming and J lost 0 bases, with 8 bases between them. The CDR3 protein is CASREGMNTEAFF. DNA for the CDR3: TGTGCCAGCAGGGAGGGCATGAACACTGAAGCTTTCTTT.

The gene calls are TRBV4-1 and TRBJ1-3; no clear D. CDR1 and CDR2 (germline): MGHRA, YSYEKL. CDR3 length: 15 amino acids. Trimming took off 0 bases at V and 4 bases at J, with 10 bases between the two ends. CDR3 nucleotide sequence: TGCGCCAGCAGCCAAGAGTGGGCAGACGGAAACACCATATATTTT. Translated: CASSQEWADGNTIYF.

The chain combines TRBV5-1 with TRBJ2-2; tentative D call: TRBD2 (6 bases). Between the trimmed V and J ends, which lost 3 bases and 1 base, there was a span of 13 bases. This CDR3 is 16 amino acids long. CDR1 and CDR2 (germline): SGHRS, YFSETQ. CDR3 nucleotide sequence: TGCGCCAGCAGCTCCAGCTGGGACTTGAACACCGGGGAGCTGTTTTTT. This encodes CASSSSWDLNTGELFF.

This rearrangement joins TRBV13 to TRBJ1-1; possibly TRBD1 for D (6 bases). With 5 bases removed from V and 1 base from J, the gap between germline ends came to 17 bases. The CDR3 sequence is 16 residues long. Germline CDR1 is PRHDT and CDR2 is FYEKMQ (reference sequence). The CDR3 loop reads CASSLRTPRGNTEAFF. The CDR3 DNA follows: TGTGCCAGCAGCCTACGAACGCCCAGGGGGAACACTGAAGCTTTCTTT.

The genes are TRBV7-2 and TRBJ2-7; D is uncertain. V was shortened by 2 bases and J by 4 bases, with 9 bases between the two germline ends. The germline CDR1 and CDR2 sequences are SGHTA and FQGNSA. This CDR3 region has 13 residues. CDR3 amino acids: CASSLYPFYEQYF. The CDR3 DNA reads TGTGCCAGCAGCTTATATCCCTTTTACGAGCAGTACTTC.

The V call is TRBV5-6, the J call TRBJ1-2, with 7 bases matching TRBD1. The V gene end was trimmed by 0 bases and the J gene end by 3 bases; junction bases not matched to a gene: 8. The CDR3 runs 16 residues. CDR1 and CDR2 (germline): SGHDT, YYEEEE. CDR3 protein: CASSLAWDSVDYGYTF. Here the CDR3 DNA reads TGTGCCAGCAGCTTGGCCTGGGACAGCGTCGACTATGGCTACACCTTC. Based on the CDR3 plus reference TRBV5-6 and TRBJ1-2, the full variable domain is DAGVTQSPTHLIKTRGQQVTLRCSPKSGHDTVSWYQQALGQGPQFIFQYYEEEERQRGNFPDRFSGHQFPNYSSELNVNALLLGDSALYLCASSLAWDSVDYGYTFGSGTRLTVV.

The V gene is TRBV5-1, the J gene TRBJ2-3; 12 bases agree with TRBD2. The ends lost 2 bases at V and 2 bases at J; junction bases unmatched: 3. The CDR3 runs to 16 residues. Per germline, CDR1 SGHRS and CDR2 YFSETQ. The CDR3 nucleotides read TGCGCCAGCAGCTTTCGGACTAGCGGGGTCACAGATACGCAGTATTTT. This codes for CASSFRTSGVTDTQYF.